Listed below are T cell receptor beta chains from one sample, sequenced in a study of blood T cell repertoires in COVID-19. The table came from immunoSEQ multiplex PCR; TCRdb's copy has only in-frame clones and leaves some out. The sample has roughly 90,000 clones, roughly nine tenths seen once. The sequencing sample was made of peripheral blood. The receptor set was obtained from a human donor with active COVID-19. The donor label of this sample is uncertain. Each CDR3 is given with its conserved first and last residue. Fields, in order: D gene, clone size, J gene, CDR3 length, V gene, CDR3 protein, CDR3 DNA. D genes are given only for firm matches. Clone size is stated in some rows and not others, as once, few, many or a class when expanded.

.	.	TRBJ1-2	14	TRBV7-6	CASSPTALSYGYTF	TGTGCCAGCAGCCCTACAGCTTTGAGCTATGGCTACACCTTC
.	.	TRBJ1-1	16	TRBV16	CASSQFRSNRNTEAFF	TGTGCCAGCAGCCAATTCAGGTCCAACAGGAACACTGAAGCTTTCTTT
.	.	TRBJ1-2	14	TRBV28	CASSLGRALYGYTF	TGTGCCAGCAGTTTAGGCAGGGCCCTCTATGGCTACACCTTC
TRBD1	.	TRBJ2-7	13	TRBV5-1	CASSLATGAEQYF	TGCGCCAGCAGCTTGGCAACAGGGGCCGAGCAGTACTTC
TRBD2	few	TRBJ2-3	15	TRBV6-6	CASSYSFGGANTQYF	TGTGCCAGCAGTTACTCGTTCGGGGGGGCAAATACGCAGTATTTT
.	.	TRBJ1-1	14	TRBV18	CASSLQGMNTEAFF	TGTGCCAGCTCTTTACAGGGAATGAACACTGAAGCTTTCTTT
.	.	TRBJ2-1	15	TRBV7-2	CASSLAVRGANEQFF	TGTGCCAGCAGCTTAGCTGTGCGGGGAGCCAATGAGCAGTTCTTC
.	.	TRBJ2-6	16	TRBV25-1	CASSLLDSSGANVLTF	TGTGCCAGCAGCCTACTTGACAGCTCTGGGGCCAACGTCCTGACTTTC
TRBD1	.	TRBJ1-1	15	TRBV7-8	CASSRTDISGGEAFF	TGTGCCAGCAGCAGAACTGACATATCAGGGGGTGAAGCTTTCTTT
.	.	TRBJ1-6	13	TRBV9	CASSPVLNSPLHF	TGTGCCAGCAGCCCCGTTTTGAATTCACCCCTCCACTTT
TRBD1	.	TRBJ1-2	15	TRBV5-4	CASSFQGAGSYGYTF	TGTGCCAGCAGCTTTCAGGGGGCGGGTAGCTATGGCTACACCTTC
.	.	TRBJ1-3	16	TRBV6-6	CASRSPPQSSGNTIYF	TGTGCCAGCAGGAGCCCCCCACAGTCCTCTGGAAACACCATATATTTT
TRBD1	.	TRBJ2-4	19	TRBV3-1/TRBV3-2	CASSQVSKGQGVAKNIQYF	TGTGCCAGCAGCCAAGTAAGTAAGGGACAGGGGGTAGCCAAAAACATTCAGTACTTC
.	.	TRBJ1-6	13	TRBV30	CAWSPDSFSPLHF	TGTGCCTGGAGTCCCGACAGTTTTTCACCCCTCCACTTT
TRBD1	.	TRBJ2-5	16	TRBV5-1	CASSLLQGAGYETQYF	TGCGCCAGCAGCTTGTTGCAGGGGGCAGGGTACGAGACCCAGTACTTC
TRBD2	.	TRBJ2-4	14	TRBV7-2	CASSWASGKNIQYF	TGTGCCAGCAGCTGGGCTAGCGGGAAAAACATTCAGTACTTC
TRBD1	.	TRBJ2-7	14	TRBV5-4	CASSPDRGVYEQYF	TGTGCCAGCAGCCCCGACAGGGGGGTCTACGAGCAGTACTTC
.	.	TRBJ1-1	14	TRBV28	CASTFRGLGTEAFF	TGTGCCAGCACCTTTCGAGGGTTGGGTACTGAAGCTTTCTTT
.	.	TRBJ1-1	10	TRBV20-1	CSAFKLEAFF	TGCAGTGCCTTTAAACTCGAAGCTTTCTTT
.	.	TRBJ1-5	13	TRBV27	CASSFGGNQPQHF	TGTGCCAGCAGTTTTGGGGGGAATCAGCCCCAGCATTTT
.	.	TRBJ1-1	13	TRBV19	CASSLAGFTEAFF	TGTGCCAGTAGTTTAGCAGGTTTCACTGAAGCTTTCTTT
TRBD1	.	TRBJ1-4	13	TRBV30	CAWRDRGREKLFF	TGTGCCTGGAGGGACAGGGGGCGTGAAAAACTGTTTTTT
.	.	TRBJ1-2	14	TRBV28	CASSLLLGGRGYTF	TGTGCCAGCAGTTTACTGCTTGGAGGTCGAGGCTACACCTTC
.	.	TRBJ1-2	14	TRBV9	CASSPDGKNYGYTF	TGTGCCAGCAGCCCGGACGGGAAAAACTATGGCTACACCTTC
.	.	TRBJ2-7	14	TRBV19	CASSIGRANYEQYF	TGTGCCAGTAGTATAGGCAGGGCGAACTACGAGCAGTACTTC
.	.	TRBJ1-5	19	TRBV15	CATSRDSRGRGYSNQPQHF	TGTGCCACCAGCAGAGATTCGCGGGGACGGGGTTATAGCAATCAGCCCCAGCATTTT
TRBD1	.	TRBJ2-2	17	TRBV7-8	CASSLRTPGQGSGELFF	TGTGCCAGCAGCTTAAGAACACCGGGACAGGGGTCCGGGGAGCTGTTTTTT
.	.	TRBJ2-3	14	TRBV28	CASSGLLSTDTQYF	TGTGCCAGCAGTGGACTGCTTAGCACAGATACGCAGTATTTT
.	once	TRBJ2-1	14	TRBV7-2	CASSYDWTGNEQFF	TGTGCCAGCTCATACGACTGGACGGGGAATGAGCAGTTCTTC
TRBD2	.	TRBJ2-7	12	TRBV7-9	CASSATGGEQYF	TGTGCCAGCAGCGCCACGGGGGGCGAGCAGTACTTC
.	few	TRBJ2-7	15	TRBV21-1	CASSKGEGIGYEQYF	TGTGCCAGCAGCAAAGGGGAGGGGATAGGTTACGAGCAGTACTTC
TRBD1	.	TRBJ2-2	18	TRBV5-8	CASSSRTGGILNTGELFF	TGTGCCAGCAGCTCAAGGACAGGGGGCATCTTAAACACCGGGGAGCTGTTTTTT
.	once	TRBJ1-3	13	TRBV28	CASSPRYGNTIYF	TGTGCCAGCAGTCCCAGATATGGAAACACCATATATTTT
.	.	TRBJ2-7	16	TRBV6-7	CASPREKGGDRYEQYF	TGTGCCAGCCCCCGGGAAAAGGGGGGGGATCGGTACGAGCAGTACTTC
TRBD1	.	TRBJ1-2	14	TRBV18	CASSPRGGDYGYTF	TGTGCCAGCTCACCGAGAGGGGGCGACTATGGCTACACCTTC
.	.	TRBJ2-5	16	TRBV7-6	CASSSSGLASQETQYF	TGTGCCAGCTCCTCTTCGGGGCTAGCGAGTCAAGAGACCCAGTACTTC
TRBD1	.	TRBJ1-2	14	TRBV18	CASSSGQGQFGYTF	TGTGCCAGCTCATCAGGACAGGGACAGTTTGGCTACACCTTC
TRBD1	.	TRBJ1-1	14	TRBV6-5	CASTVGQQNTEAFF	TGTGCCAGCACCGTGGGACAGCAGAACACTGAAGCTTTCTTT
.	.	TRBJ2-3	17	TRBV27	CASSPNPRASSTDTQYF	TGTGCCAGCAGTCCCAACCCGAGAGCTTCTAGCACAGATACGCAGTATTTT
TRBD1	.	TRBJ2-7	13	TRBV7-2	CASSSSGGYEQYF	TGTGCCAGCAGCTCATCAGGGGGTTACGAGCAGTACTTC